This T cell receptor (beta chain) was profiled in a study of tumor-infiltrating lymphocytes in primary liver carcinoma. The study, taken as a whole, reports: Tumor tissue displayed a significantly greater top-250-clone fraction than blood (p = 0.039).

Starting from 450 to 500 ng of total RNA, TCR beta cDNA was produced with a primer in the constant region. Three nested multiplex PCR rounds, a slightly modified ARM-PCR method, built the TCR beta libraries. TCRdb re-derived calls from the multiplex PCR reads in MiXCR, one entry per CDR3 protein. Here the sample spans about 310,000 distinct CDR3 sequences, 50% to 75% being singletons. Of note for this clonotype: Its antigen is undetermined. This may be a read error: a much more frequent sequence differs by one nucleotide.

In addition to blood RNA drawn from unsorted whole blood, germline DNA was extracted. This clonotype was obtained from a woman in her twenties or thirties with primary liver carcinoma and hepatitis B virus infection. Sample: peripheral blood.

This CDR3 is CASRPRPSLEYEAFF. Here the CDR3 DNA reads TGTGCCAGCAGGCCAAGGCCGAGCCTAGAATATGAAGCTTTCTTT. This chain uses TRBV6-5 with TRBJ1-1; no firm D call. This CDR3 contains 15 residues. The germline V gene has CDR1 MNHEY and CDR2 SVGAGI. V lost 6 bases, J lost 7 bases, and 21 bases lay in between.